This paragraph covers one T cell receptor beta chain sequence. Antigen unknown. The sample is drawn from a study of regulatory T cells in long-lasting Graves disease. Described time point: newly diagnosed GD, antithyroid drugs for less than 3 months. Preparation of the TCR library used RNA extracted from PBMCs. All patients originated from an endocrinology department located in Xi'an, China. EDTA tubes held roughly 10 milliliters of peripheral blood from each patient. Study-wide results and caveats: Preferential use of TRBV28, TRBJ1-2 and TRBJ2-5 was seen in persistent disease.

Through Arm-PCR of CDR3 regions and iRepertoire HTBI primers, TCR beta libraries were built. TCRdb reprocessed the multiplex PCR reads via MiXCR and lists one record per CDR3 protein. The data hold about 520,000 distinct CDR3 sequences, with more than 10% observed a single time. Looked up from germline, CDR1 is SGHTA and CDR2 is FQGNSA. The CDR3 runs to 12 residues. Trimming took off 4 bases at V and 5 bases at J, with 8 bases between the two ends. This same sample was also taken into another study, of T cells in Graves' hyperthyroidism and ophthalmopathy. That study reports: TCR CDR3 regions were first amplified by RT-PCR with HTBI primers.

This rearrangement joins TRBV7-2 to TRBJ1-2, with unresolved D. The source of this sequence is a woman in her twenties or thirties with Graves disease. The sample here was peripheral blood mononuclear cells (PBMCs), taken at new diagnosis, from a patient treated with antithyroid drugs. The CDR3: CASSSTHYGYTF. The CDR3 bases are TGTGCCAGCAGCTCAACTCATTATGGCTACACCTTC.